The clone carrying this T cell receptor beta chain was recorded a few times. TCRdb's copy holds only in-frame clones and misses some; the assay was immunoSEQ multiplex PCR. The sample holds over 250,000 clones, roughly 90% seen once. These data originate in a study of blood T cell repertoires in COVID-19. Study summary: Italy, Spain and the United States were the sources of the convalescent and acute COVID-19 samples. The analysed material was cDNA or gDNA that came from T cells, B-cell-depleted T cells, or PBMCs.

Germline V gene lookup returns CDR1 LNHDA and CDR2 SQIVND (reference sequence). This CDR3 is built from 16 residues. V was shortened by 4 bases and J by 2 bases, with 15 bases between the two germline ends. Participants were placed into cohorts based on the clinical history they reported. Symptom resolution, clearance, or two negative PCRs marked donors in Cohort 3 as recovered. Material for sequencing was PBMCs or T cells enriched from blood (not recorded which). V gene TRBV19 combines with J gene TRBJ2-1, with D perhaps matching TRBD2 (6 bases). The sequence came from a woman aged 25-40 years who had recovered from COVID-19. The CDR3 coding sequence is TGTGCCAGTAGTAGGAGGGTGCAGGGCCCCTACAATGAGCAGTTCTTC. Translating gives CASSRRVQGPYNEQFF.